This T cell receptor (beta chain) was captured by sequencing in a study of cytomegalovirus exposure and HLA in healthy donors. Findings of the study overall: Common viral pathogens (according to a later analysis) appeared linked to several of the most significant clusters. TCR sequences were mostly rare, though some public TCRs occurred in many donors.

Points on this clone: Its matching antigen is unknown.

Researchers ran the PCR with 60 Vbeta and 13 Jbeta primers. Here immunoSEQ multiplex PCR was the method, and the copy in TCRdb shows in-frame clones only, minus some. The table shows approximately 90,000 clones, with roughly four fifths occurring only once. Germline V gene sequence: CDR1 SEHNR, CDR2 FQNEAQ (reference sequence). The CDR3 runs to 17 residues. With 4 bases clipped from V and 4 bases from J, the junction kept 9 bases outside the gene matches. This receptor was obtained from a young man in good health and CMV-seronegative. The chain combines TRBV7-9 with TRBJ2-2, with TRBD1 matching 10 bases. The specimen was PBMCs. The CDR3 DNA sequence: TGTGCCAGCAGCTGGGGTGGCGGGACAGGGGCCACCGGGGAGCTGTTTTTT. This translates into CASSWGGGTGATGELFF.